What follows are 16 T cell receptor beta chains derived from one specimen sequenced in a study of T cells in Graves' hyperthyroidism and ophthalmopathy. It was RNA transcripts that yielded the amplified TCR beta CDR3 regions. The HTBI primer set served for first-round RT-PCR of the TCR CDR3. MiXCR was run by TCRdb on the multiplex PCR reads, yielding one entry per CDR3 protein. The table includes more than 550,000 distinct CDR3 sequences, approximately 19% detected once. The specimen sequenced was blood. Receptor source: a woman aged 50 to 60 with Graves' hyperthyroidism that later progressed to Graves' ophthalmopathy.

The chain links TRBV5-4 to TRBJ1-6; D gene uncertain. The CDR3 has 14 amino acids. Germline CDR1 SGHNT, CDR2 YYREEE (reference sequence). With 1 base removed from V and 7 bases from J, the gap between germline ends came to 9 bases. The DNA of the CDR3 is TGTGCCAGCAGCTTGCCGGGTGGGAATTCACCCCTCCACTTT. Amino acids: CASSLPGGNSPLHF.

V and J are TRBV24-1 and TRBJ2-1, with 7 bases matching TRBD1. The length of the CDR3 is 15 residues. The germline V gene has CDR1 KGHDR and CDR2 SFDVKD. V was clipped by 9 bases and J by 5 bases; unmatched bases: 12. The CDR3 loop reads CATGHRTGYDNEQFF. The CDR3 DNA is TGTGCCACCGGGCACAGGACAGGCTACGACAATGAGCAGTTCTTC.

This clonotype was recorded a few times. The CDR3 DNA is TGTGCCAGCAGCTTAGGCTTTGGGCCAGCAACTAATGAAAAACTGTTTTTT. Its translation is CASSLGFGPATNEKLFF. The rearrangement joins TRBV7-9 to TRBJ1-4; no reliable D call. V was pared by 1 base and J by 0 bases, with 12 bases between. The CDR3 is 17 amino acids. Germline V gives CDR1 SEHNR, CDR2 FQNEAQ (reference sequence).

This clonotype was seen only a few times. V is TRBV7-2 and J is TRBJ2-7; D may be TRBD2 (5 bases). Deletions cut 4 bases from V and 0 bases from J, with 13 bases between. This CDR3 has 15 amino acids. CDR1 is SGHTA, CDR2 FQGNSA, per germline. CDR3 amino acids: CASSSWTGSSYEQYF. As DNA, the CDR3 is TGTGCCAGCAGCTCCTGGACGGGGAGCTCCTACGAGCAGTACTTC.

There are many counts of this clonotype. In DNA form, the CDR3 reads TGCGCCAGCAGCCAAGGACAGCTCTCCTACGAGCAGTACTTC. This codes for CASSQGQLSYEQYF. The V gene is TRBV5-1, the J gene TRBJ2-7; D is perhaps TRBD1 (6 bases). The germline gives CDR1 SGHRS, CDR2 YFSETQ. The ends were cut back, 4 bases at V and 0 bases at J, with 11 bases in the middle. CDR3 length equals 14 residues.

This clonotype was seen only a few times. J is TRBJ2-3 and V is TRBV20-1; the D gene is possibly TRBD1 (5 bases). With 3 bases removed from V and 6 bases from J, the gap between germline ends came to 16 bases. The CDR3 length is 14 residues. From germline, CDR1 is DFQATT and CDR2 SNEGSKA (reference sequence). The CDR3 loop reads CSARGSNRRDTQYF. In DNA form, the CDR3 reads TGCAGTGCTAGGGGCTCTAACAGGCGGGATACGCAGTATTTT.

There are many counts of this clonotype. This chain links TRBV5-1 with TRBJ2-5; D perhaps matches TRBD2 (6 bases). This CDR3 is 14 amino acids long. Germline V CDR1 and CDR2: SGHRS, YFSETQ. V shed 1 base and J shed 5 bases, with 12 bases lying between them. The CDR3 DNA sequence: TGCGCCAGCAGCTTGTTTGCGGGGAGTGAGACCCAGTACTTC. As protein: CASSLFAGSETQYF.

This clonotype came up a few times. The chain couples TRBV5-1 to TRBJ2-3, with D perhaps being TRBD1 or TRBD2 (5 bases each). The germline V gene has CDR1 SGHRS and CDR2 YFSETQ. The CDR3 sequence is 18 residues long. Trimming removed 7 bases from V and 2 bases from J, with 26 bases in between. This CDR3 is CASSPTNFRDQNTDTQYF. The CDR3 DNA is TGCGCCAGCTCCCCCACGAACTTCCGGGACCAAAACACAGATACGCAGTATTTT.

The V gene is TRBV29-1, the J gene TRBJ1-2; tentatively, D is TRBD1 (5 bases). The germline gives CDR1 SQVTM, CDR2 ANQGSEA. Trimming took off 2 bases at V and 1 base at J, with 17 bases between the two ends. The CDR3 loop spans 16 amino acids. DNA for the CDR3: TGCAGCGTTGAACGGGGGGACGGGCCCCTTAACTATGGCTACACCTTC. Its translation: CSVERGDGPLNYGYTF.

This clonotype was seen many times. CDR3 DNA sequence: TGTGCCAGCAGTGGACAGAACCCTAATGAAAAACTGTTTTTT. The encoded protein is CASSGQNPNEKLFF. The chain recombines TRBV2 with TRBJ1-4; a weak D match, TRBD1 (5 bases). Germline lookup yields CDR1 SNHLY and CDR2 FYNNEI. This CDR3 region has 14 residues. Trimming pared 4 bases from V and 3 bases from J, leaving 9 bases between.

This clonotype was recorded many times. The chain couples TRBV3-1 to TRBJ2-5; TRBD1 might be the D (5 bases). The CDR3 covers 14 residues. V lost 8 bases to trimming and J lost 5 bases, with 18 bases between them. Germline V gene data show CDR1 as LGHDT and CDR2 as YNNKEL (reference sequence). The CDR3 coding sequence is TGTGCCAGCTCATTCCAGGGTCGTTCGGAGACCCAGTACTTC. Protein sequence: CASSFQGRSETQYF.

This clonotype appeared many times. This chain's CDR3 is CSARAGTAGGPEAFF. CDR3 nucleotides: TGCAGTGCTAGAGCAGGGACGGCCGGGGGGCCTGAAGCTTTCTTT. J is TRBJ1-1 and V is TRBV20-1; TRBD1 might be the D (6 bases). The CDR3 is made up of 15 amino acids. Germline assignment: CDR1 DFQATT and CDR2 SNEGSKA (reference sequence). With 1 base removed from V and 6 bases from J, the gap between germline ends came to 18 bases.

This clonotype came up many times. The rearrangement uses TRBV11-1 and TRBJ2-7; no clear D gene. CDR3 length: 14 residues. The germline V gene encodes CDR1 SGHAT and CDR2 FQDESV (reference sequence). V was trimmed by 5 bases and J by 3 bases, leaving 14 bases between them. CDR3 bases: TGTGCCAGCAGCCTCGCTACAGCAGTCTACGAGCAGTACTTC. As protein: CASSLATAVYEQYF.

The chain recombines TRBV20-1 with TRBJ2-7, with a weak D call TRBD2 (5 bases). The V end lost 8 bases, the J end lost 3 bases, and 14 bases lay between the germline ends. The CDR3 consists of 12 residues. Germline V gene data show CDR1 as DFQATT and CDR2 as SNEGSKA (reference sequence). CDR3 in amino acids: CSTDGNDYEQYF. In DNA, the CDR3 is TGCAGTACAGACGGGAACGACTACGAGCAGTACTTC.

The chain recombines TRBV15 with TRBJ2-1; unclear D gene. The CDR3 extends over 16 amino acids. CDR1 and CDR2 (germline): LNHNV, YYDKDF (reference sequence). V lost 1 base and J 1 base, leaving 11 bases between the germline ends. CDR3 residues: CATSRGRSGSYNEQFF. In DNA form, the CDR3 reads TGTGCCACCAGCAGAGGACGGAGTGGGTCCTACAATGAGCAGTTCTTC.

In this sample, this clonotype turned up many times. V usage is TRBV19 and J usage is TRBJ1-1, with D possibly being TRBD1 (5 bases). CDR1 LNHDA and CDR2 SQIVND come from the germline V gene (reference sequence). V was shortened by 6 bases and J by 8 bases, with 13 bases between the two germline ends. This CDR3 is 12 amino acids long. The CDR3 DNA reads as TGTGCCAGTAGCTACCATCAGGGAGAAGCTTTCTTT. Translated: CASSYHQGEAFF.